This T cell receptor beta chain was sequenced for a study of blood T cell repertoires in COVID-19 (dated by TCRdb to 2019 to 2021). For the study in its entirety: The collaborator samples originated in the United States, Italy and Spain and spanned the acute and convalescent phases of COVID-19. Samples came from the ongoing ImmuneRACE study (first 160 participants) plus 1,254 subjects from 6 global collaborators. A de-identified subject ID, COVID-19 status, age in years and sex were almost always included in the sample metadata. Deeply sampled blood TCRbeta repertoires from subjects exposed to, actively infected with, or recovered from COVID-19 were included in the dataset. The material from the prospective study consisted of cDNA or gDNA derived from T cells, B-cell-depleted T cells, or PBMCs. The repertoires were released in a freely available public database meant as a resource for research on the immune response to SARS-CoV-2. HLA class I and class II types, where available, came from metadata supplied by the sample provider rather than from assay-based typing.

The immunoSEQ Assay, a bias-controlled multiplex PCR, was used to amplify TCRbeta CDR3 regions from genomic DNA. As for the authors' bioinformatics: The number of nucleated cells in each sample was estimated by amplification of reference gene primers within the assay. To quantify the absolute abundance of each unique TCRbeta CDR3 rearrangement, sequence reads were collapsed and filtered. For each sample, productive Simpson clonality was calculated as the square root of Simpson's diversity index across productive rearrangements. TCRdb's version of the immuneACCESS table is confined to in-frame rearrangements and falls short of the full clone set. An unresolved V gene accounts for under half of the shortfall where checked; the remainder is of unknown origin. V and J calls and clone size are copied from that table; D and trimming were computed from the DNA. This sample is represented by 200,000 to 250,000 clones; around 90% of them were singletons. 6% to 9% of the sample comes from the top ten.

Deletion took 5 bases off V and 0 bases off J, with a span of 8 bases between the germline ends. From a lookup of the germline V gene, CDR1 and CDR2 are SNHLY and FYNNEI. The CDR3 has 14 amino acids, counting the end cysteine and phenylalanine. The DNA shown is the 42-base CDR3, in frame from base 1. Each collaborating institution followed its own protocols to collect whole blood in K2EDTA tubes. For TCRbeta analysis, collaborator samples were shipped as frozen whole blood, as isolated PBMCs, or as DNA extracted from either sample type. Notes on this clone: What this receptor recognizes is not known. Base qualities were left out, and no much larger clone turns up one base away.

Study-wide findings and limitations: The quantity of clinical and demographic metadata differed by source and by participant and was supplied without curation.

Rearrangement joined TRBV2 to TRBJ1-5, with the D segment identity uncertain. Sequenced sample: peripheral blood. This TCR came from a woman in her 70s with active or convalescent COVID-19. The CDR3 protein: CASSPSYSNQPQHF. The nucleotide sequence is TGTGCCAGCAGTCCCAGTTATAGCAATCAGCCCCAGCATTTT. With the portions outside the CDR3 filled from the reference TRBV2 and TRBJ1-5 genes, the complete variable region becomes EPEVTQTPSHQVTQMGQEVILRCVPISNHLYFYWYRQILGQKVEFLVSFYNNEISEKSEIFDDQFSVERPDGSNFTLKIRSTKLEDSAMYFCASSPSYSNQPQHFGDGTRLSIL.